This note documents a single T cell receptor (beta chain) sequence. Using a J-beta primer mix together with a sample-barcoded 5' primer, a second PCR was run for roughly 6 to 11 cycles. Through a template-switch adaptor with 12 random nucleotides, each cDNA molecule received a tag. Paired-end reads containing CDR3 totaled no fewer than 2.5 million for each sample. Each CDR3 protein is one row after TCRdb ran MiXCR on the 5' RACE reads. The data contain about 1.8 million distinct CDR3 sequences, around 50% of them singletons. V dropped 5 bases and J dropped 3; count of bases not matched to a gene: 11. Germline V CDR1 and CDR2: SGHTA, FQGNSA. The CDR3 has 16 residues. The data belong to a study of blood T cells in healthy people across ages.

Input material: blood. This sequence originates from a woman in her forties in good health. The chain employs TRBV7-2 and TRBJ2-3; 7 bases line up with TRBD1. The CDR3 DNA sequence: TGTGCCAGCAGCCGGTCCACGTCACAGGGGACAGATACGCAGTATTTT. Translation gives CASSRSTSQGTDTQYF.